This T cell receptor beta chain was captured in a study of shared clonotypes between healthy human individuals. For the study at large: Aged 18 to 49, the donors were two women and three men.

Germline-derived CDR1 and CDR2 are MDHEN and SYDVKM. The CDR3 runs to 13 residues. V shed 11 bases and J shed 2 bases, with 16 bases lying between them. Sequenced by immunoSEQ multiplex PCR; TCRdb stores in-frame clones only, minus some. The table lists approximately 2.5 million clones, 80% to 95% of them singletons. This sequence was found in a man aged 18-30 years in good health. Some clones in this sample may be carry-over from other donors' samples. The specimen was naive CD4+ T cells from PBMCs. As to subset: CD45RA+ positively selected. The chain combines TRBV28 with TRBJ2-7; perhaps TRBD2 as D (6 bases). CDR3 DNA: TGTGCCGCTTGGCGGGGCGGCCCCTACGAGCAGTACTTC. The encoded protein is CAAWRGGPYEQYF.